This TCR beta chain stems from a study of T cells after yellow fever vaccination. CDR3 length: 9 residues. In germline, CDR1 is SEHNR, CDR2 FQNEAQ (reference sequence). Each CDR3 protein is one row after TCRdb ran MiXCR on the 5' RACE reads. Among more than 95,000 distinct CDR3 sequences listed, nearly 15% were seen once. There are a few counts of this clonotype. Compared with germline, one end of the junction differs, possibly owing to a read error. The chain links TRBV7-9 to TRBJ1-1; D gene ambiguous. The specimen was CD8+ T cells sorted from PBMCs, collected 5 days after the yellow fever booster vaccination. This receptor was identified in a man aged 18 to 29 who received the YFV17D yellow fever vaccine. In DNA form, the CDR3 reads TGTGCCATCACGGAACCGGCAGAGTTT. This codes for CAITEPAEF.